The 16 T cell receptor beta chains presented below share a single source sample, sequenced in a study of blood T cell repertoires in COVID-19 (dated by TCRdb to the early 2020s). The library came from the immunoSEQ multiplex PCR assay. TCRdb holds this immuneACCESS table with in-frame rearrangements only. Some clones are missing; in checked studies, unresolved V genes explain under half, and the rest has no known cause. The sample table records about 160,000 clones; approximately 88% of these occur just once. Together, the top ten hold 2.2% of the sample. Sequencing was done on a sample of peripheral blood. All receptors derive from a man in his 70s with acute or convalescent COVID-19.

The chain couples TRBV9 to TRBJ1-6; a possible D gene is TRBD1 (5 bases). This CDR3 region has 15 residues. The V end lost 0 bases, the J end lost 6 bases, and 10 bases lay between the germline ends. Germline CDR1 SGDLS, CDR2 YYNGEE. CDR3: CASSVGQYLNSPLHF. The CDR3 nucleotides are TGTGCCAGCAGCGTAGGACAGTATCTTAATTCACCCCTCCACTTT.

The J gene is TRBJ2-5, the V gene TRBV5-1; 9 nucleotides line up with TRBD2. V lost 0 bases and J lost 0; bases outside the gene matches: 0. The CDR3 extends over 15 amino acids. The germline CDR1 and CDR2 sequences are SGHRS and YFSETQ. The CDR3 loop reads CASSLVAGDQETQYF. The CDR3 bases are TGCGCCAGCAGCTTGGTAGCGGGGGACCAAGAGACCCAGTACTTC.

CDR3 nucleotides: TGTGCCAGCAGCTTAGGACTGACATCCGAGGGACAAGAGACCCAGTACTTC. Translation gives CASSLGLTSEGQETQYF. The genes are TRBV11-3 and TRBJ2-5; a weak D match, TRBD2 (5 bases). Trimming stripped 1 base from V and 2 bases from J, with 17 bases between. Germline CDR1 reads SGHNT; CDR2 reads YENEEA. This CDR3 is 17 amino acids long.

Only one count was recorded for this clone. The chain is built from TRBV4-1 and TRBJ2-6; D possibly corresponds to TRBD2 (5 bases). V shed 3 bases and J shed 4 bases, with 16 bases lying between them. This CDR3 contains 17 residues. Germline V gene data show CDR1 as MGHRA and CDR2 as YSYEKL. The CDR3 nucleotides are TGCGCCAGCAGCCATCCTCCCCAAGGCGGGGGGGCCAACGTCCTGACTTTC. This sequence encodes CASSHPPQGGGANVLTF.

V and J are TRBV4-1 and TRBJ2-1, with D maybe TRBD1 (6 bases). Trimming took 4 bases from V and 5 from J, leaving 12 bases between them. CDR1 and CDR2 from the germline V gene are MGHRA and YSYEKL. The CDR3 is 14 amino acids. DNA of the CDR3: TGCGCCAGCAGCCTTAGGACAGACCACAATGAGCAGTTCTTC. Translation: CASSLRTDHNEQFF.

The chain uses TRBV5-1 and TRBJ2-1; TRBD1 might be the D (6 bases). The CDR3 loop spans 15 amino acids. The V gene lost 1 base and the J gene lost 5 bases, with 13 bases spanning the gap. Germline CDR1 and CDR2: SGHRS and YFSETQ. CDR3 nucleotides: TGCGCCAGCAGCTTGACGAGGGGGAATGACAATGAGCAGTTCTTC. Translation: CASSLTRGNDNEQFF.

The CDR3 loop is CAISSRDFMPGEQFF. Here the CDR3 DNA reads TGTGCCATCAGTTCTCGGGACTTTATGCCGGGTGAGCAGTTCTTC. V is TRBV10-3 and J is TRBJ2-1; TRBD2 is a possible D gene (6 bases). V was cut by 5 bases and J by 9 bases, with 20 bases left in between. There are 15 residues in the CDR3. Germline values: CDR1 ENHRY, CDR2 SYGVKD.

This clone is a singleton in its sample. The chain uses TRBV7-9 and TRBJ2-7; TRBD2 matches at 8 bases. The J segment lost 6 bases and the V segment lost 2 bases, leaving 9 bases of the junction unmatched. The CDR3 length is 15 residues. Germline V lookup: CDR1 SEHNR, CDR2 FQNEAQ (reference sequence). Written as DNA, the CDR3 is TGTGCCAGCAGCTTAACTGGCGGGAGGTTTTTCGAGCAGTACTTC. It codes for CASSLTGGRFFEQYF.

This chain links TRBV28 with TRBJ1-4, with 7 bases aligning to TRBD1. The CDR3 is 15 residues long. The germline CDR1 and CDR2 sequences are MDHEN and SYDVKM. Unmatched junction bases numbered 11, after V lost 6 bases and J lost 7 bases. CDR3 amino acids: CASRLPGTVVEKLFF. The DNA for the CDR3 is TGTGCCAGCAGACTTCCGGGGACAGTGGTTGAAAAACTGTTTTTT.

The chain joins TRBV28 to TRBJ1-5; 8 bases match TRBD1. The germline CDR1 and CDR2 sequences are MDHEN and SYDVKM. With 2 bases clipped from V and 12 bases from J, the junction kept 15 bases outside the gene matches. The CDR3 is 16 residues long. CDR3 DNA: TGTGCCAGCAGTTTACAGACAGGGGACGGCCGTAAGGGCCAGCATTTT. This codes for CASSLQTGDGRKGQHF.

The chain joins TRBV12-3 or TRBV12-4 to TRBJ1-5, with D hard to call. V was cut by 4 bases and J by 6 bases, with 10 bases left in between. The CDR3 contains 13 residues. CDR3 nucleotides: TGTGCCAGCAGTTATCGGGGAGGTCAGCCCCAGCATTTT. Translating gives CASSYRGGQPQHF.

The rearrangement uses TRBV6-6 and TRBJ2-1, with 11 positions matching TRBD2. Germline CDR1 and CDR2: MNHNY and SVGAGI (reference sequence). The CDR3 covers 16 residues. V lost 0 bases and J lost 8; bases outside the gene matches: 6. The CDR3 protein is CASSYSRTSGSYEQFF. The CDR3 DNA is TGTGCCAGCAGTTACTCGCGCACTAGCGGGAGCTATGAGCAGTTCTTC.

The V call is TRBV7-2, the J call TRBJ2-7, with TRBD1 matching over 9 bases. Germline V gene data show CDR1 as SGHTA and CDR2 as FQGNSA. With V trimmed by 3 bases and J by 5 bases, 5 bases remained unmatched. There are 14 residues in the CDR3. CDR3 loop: CASSLGQGLHEQYF. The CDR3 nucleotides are TGTGCCAGCAGCTTGGGACAGGGCCTCCACGAGCAGTACTTC.

The CDR3 protein is CASRITGTRGHEQFF. In DNA form, the CDR3 reads TGTGCCAGCAGGATCACCGGGACTAGGGGGCATGAGCAGTTCTTC. The V call is TRBV7-9, the J call TRBJ2-1; perhaps TRBD2 as D (8 bases). V shed 6 bases and J shed 8 bases, with 20 bases lying between them. The CDR3 covers 15 residues. Germline lookup yields CDR1 SEHNR and CDR2 FQNEAQ (reference sequence).

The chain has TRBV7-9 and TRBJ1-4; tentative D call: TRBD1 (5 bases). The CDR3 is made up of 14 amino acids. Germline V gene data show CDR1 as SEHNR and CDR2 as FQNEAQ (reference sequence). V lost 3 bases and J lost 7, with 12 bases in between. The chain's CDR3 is CASSLSGSGEKLFF. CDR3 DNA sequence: TGTGCCAGCAGCTTGTCAGGGTCTGGTGAAAAACTGTTTTTT.

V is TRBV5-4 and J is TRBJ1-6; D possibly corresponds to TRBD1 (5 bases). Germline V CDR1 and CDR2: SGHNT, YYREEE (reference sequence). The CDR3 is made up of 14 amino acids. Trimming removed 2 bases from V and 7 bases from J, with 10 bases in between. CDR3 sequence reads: CASSLDSRNSPLHF. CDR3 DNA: TGTGCCAGCAGCTTAGACAGCCGCAATTCACCCCTCCACTTT.